This section outlines one T cell receptor (beta chain) sequence together with its context. The antigen remains unidentified. TCRdb's copy holds only in-frame clones and misses some; the assay was immunoSEQ multiplex PCR. The sample gives 30,000 to 40,000 clones, 90% of which show up once; 3.5% to 5% is in the top ten. This sample is part of a study of T cells in localized non-small cell lung cancer. Broader study findings: Tumor showed lower T cell clonality than uninvolved adjacent lung, where it was highest. Those with higher blood T cell density had longer overall survival.

CDR3 length: 12 amino acids. CDR1 is LNHDA and CDR2 is SQIVND in the germline V gene (reference sequence). V was cut by 6 bases and J by 1 base, with 6 bases left in between. The chain has TRBV19 and TRBJ1-1; D is unclear. This material consisted of peripheral blood, taken before any cancer treatment. The TCR sequence derives from a man between 40 and 75 years old with stage I lung adenocarcinoma. The CDR3 loop reads CASRLQNTEAFF. The DNA for the CDR3 is TGTGCCAGTAGATTACAGAACACTGAAGCTTTCTTT.